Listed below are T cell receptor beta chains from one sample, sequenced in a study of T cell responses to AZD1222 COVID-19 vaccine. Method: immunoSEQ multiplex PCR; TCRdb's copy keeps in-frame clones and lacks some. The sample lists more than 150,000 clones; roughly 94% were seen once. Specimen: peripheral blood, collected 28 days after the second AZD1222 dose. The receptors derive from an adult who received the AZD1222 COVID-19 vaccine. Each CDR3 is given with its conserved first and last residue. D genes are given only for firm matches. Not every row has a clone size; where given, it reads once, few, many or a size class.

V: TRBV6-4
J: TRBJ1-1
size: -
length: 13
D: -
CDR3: CASSRIQGGEAFF
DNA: TGTGCCAGCAGTAGAATACAGGGTGGTGAAGCTTTCTTT

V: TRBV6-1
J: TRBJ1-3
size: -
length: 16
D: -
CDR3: CASSDEGGSSGNTIYF
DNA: TGTGCCAGCAGTGATGAGGGAGGGTCGTCTGGAAACACCATATATTTT

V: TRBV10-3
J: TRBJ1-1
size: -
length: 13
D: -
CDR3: CAISSTENTEAFF
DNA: TGTGCCATCAGTTCTACAGAGAACACTGAAGCTTTCTTT

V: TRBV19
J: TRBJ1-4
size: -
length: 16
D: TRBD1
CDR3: CASSIAGTGAEGKLFF
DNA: TGTGCCAGTAGTATAGCTGGGACAGGGGCGGAGGGAAAACTGTTTTTT

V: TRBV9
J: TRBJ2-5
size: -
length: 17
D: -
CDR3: CASSVQFGPGGQETQYF
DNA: TGTGCCAGCAGCGTCCAATTCGGGCCTGGGGGTCAAGAGACCCAGTACTTC

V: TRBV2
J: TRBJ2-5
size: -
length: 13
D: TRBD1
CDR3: CASGRDREETQYF
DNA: TGTGCCAGCGGACGGGACAGGGAGGAGACCCAGTACTTC

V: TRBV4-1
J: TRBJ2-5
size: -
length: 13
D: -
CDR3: CASSQVKQETQYF
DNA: TGCGCCAGCAGCCAAGTAAAGCAAGAGACCCAGTACTTC

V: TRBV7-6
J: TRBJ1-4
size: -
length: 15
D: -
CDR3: CASSLAWAHNEKLFF
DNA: TGTGCCAGCAGCTTAGCCTGGGCCCATAATGAAAAACTGTTTTTT

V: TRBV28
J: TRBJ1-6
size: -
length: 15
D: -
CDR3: CASSPAGGYNSPLHF
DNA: TGTGCCAGCAGCCCCGCGGGGGGATATAATTCACCCCTCCACTTT

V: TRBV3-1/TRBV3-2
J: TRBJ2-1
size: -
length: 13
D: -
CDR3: CASSPTSPNEQFF
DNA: TGTGCCAGCAGCCCTACTAGCCCCAATGAGCAGTTCTTC

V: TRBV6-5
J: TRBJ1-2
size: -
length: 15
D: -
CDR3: CASSYRRDRNYGYTF
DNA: TGTGCCAGCAGTTACCGCCGGGACCGTAACTATGGCTACACCTTC

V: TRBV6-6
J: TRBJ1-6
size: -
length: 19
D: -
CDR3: CASSSKPGTIGAYNSPLHF
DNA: TGTGCCAGCAGCTCAAAGCCGGGGACGATAGGGGCCTATAATTCACCCCTCCACTTT

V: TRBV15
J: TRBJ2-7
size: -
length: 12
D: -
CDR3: CATSRDIYEQYF
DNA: TGTGCCACCAGCAGGGACATCTACGAGCAGTACTTC

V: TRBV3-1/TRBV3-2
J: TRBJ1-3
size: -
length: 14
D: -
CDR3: CASSQMGRGNTIYF
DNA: TGTGCCAGCAGCCAAATGGGACGGGGAAACACCATATATTTT

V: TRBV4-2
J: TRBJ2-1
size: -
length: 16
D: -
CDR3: CASREGGGSLYNEQFF
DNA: TGTGCCAGCAGGGAGGGCGGGGGCTCCCTTTACAATGAGCAGTTCTTC

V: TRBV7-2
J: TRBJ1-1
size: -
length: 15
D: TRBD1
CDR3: CASSSRTGSGTEAFF
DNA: TGTGCCAGCAGCTCGCGGACAGGCAGCGGCACTGAAGCTTTCTTT

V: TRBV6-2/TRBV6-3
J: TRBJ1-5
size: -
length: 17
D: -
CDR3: CASSFTIQGPTNQPQHF
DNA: TGTGCCAGCAGTTTTACCATCCAGGGGCCCACCAATCAGCCCCAGCATTTT

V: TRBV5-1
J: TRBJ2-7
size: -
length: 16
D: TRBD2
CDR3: CASSLFGSGGAWEQYF
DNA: TGCGCCAGCAGCTTATTCGGTAGCGGGGGGGCCTGGGAGCAGTACTTC

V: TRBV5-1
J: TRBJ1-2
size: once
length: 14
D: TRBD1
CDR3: CASSVGQGGYGYTF
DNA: TGCGCCAGCAGCGTTGGGCAGGGGGGCTATGGCTACACCTTC

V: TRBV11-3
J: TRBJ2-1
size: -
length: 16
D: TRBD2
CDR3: CASSPLAGGSYNEQFF
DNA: TGTGCCAGCAGCCCATTAGCGGGGGGCTCCTACAATGAGCAGTTCTTC

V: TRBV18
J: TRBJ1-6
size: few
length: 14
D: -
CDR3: CASSPRTEGSPLHF
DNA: TGTGCCAGCTCACCCCGGACAGAGGGTTCACCCCTCCACTTT

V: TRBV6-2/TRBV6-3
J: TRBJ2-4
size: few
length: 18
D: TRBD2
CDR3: CASSLLAGGTLAKNIQYF
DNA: TGTGCCAGCAGTCTTCTAGCGGGAGGGACCCTAGCCAAAAACATTCAGTACTTC

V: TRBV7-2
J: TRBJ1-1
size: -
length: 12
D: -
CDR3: CASSPGTVEAFF
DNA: TGTGCCAGCTCACCTGGCACGGTTGAAGCTTTCTTT

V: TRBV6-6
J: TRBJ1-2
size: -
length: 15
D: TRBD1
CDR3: CASSLGQGYVYGYTF
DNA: TGTGCCAGCAGTTTAGGACAGGGTTACGTATATGGCTACACCTTC

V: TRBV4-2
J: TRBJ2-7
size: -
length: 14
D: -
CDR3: CASSPGLDAYEQYF
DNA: TGTGCCAGCAGCCCGGGGCTTGATGCCTACGAGCAGTACTTC

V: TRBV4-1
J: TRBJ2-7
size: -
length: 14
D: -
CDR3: CASSPHSPNYEQYF
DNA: TGCGCCAGCAGCCCCCATTCCCCTAACTACGAGCAGTACTTC

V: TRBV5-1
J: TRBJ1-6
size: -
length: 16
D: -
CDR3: CASSARGGGVNSPLHF
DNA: TGCGCCAGCAGCGCCCGGGGCGGGGGTGTGAATTCACCCCTCCACTTT

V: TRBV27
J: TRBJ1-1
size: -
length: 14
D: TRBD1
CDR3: CASGTGDPRAEAFF
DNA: TGTGCCAGCGGGACAGGGGATCCGAGGGCTGAAGCTTTCTTT

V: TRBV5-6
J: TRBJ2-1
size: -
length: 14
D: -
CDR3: CASSFGGTYNEQFF
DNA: TGTGCCAGCAGCTTCGGGGGAACCTACAATGAGCAGTTCTTC

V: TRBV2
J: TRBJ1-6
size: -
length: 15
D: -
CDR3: CASSGAGRHNSPLHF
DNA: TGTGCCAGCAGTGGGGCAGGCAGACATAATTCACCCCTCCACTTT

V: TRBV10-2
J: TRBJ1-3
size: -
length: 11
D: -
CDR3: CASSEGNTIYF
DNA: TGCGCCAGCAGTGAGGGAAACACCATATATTTT

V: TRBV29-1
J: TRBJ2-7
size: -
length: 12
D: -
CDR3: CSVGSSLYEQYF
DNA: TGCAGCGTTGGCAGTTCTCTCTACGAGCAGTACTTC

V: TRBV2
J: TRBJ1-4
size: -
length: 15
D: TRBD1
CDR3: CASRTPGGLREKLFF
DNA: TGTGCCAGCAGGACACCAGGGGGGTTACGGGAAAAACTGTTTTTT

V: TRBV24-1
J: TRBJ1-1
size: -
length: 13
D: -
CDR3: CATSLTGNTEAFF
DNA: TGTGCCACCAGTCTGACAGGGAACACTGAAGCTTTCTTT

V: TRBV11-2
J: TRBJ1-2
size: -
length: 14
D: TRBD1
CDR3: CASSPGTGPYGYTF
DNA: TGTGCCAGCAGCCCGGGGACAGGACCCTATGGCTACACCTTC

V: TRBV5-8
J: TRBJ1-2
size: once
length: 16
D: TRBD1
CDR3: CASSKGQPAFNYGYTF
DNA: TGTGCCAGCAGCAAGGGACAGCCAGCGTTTAACTATGGCTACACCTTC

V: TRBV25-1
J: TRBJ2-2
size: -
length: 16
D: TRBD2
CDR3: CASSPGLAGRTGELFF
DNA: TGTGCCAGCTCACCGGGACTAGCGGGAAGAACCGGGGAGCTGTTTTTT

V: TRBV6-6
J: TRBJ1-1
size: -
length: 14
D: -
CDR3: CASSYEGGGTEAFF
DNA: TGTGCCAGCAGTTACGAGGGCGGGGGCACTGAAGCTTTCTTT

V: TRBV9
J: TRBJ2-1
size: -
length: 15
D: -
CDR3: CASSVGAGLLNEQFF
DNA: TGTGCCAGCAGCGTAGGGGCAGGGCTCTTGAATGAGCAGTTCTTC

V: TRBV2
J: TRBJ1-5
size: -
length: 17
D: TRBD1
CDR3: CASSEPNRGRSNQPQHF
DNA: TGTGCCAGCAGTGAACCAAACAGGGGGCGTAGCAATCAGCCCCAGCATTTT

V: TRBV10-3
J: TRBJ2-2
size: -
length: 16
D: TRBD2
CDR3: CAISFRLAGYTGELFF
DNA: TGTGCCATCAGTTTTCGACTAGCGGGGTATACCGGGGAGCTGTTTTTT

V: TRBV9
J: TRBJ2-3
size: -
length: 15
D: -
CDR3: CASSVGGASTDTQYF
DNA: TGTGCCAGCAGCGTTGGCGGGGCTAGCACAGATACGCAGTATTTT

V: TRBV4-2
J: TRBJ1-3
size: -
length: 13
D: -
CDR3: CASSPAPGNTIYF
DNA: TGTGCCAGCAGCCCTGCTCCGGGAAACACCATATATTTT

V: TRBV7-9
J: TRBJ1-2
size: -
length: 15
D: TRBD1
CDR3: CASSVPGQGRDGYTF
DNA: TGTGCCAGCAGCGTTCCGGGACAGGGGCGAGATGGCTACACCTTC

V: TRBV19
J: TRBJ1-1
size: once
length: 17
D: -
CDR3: CASSIGTFGGRGTEAFF
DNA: TGTGCCAGTAGTATCGGGACCTTTGGGGGCCGGGGCACTGAAGCTTTCTTT

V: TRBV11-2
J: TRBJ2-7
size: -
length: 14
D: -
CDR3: CASTLGGLAYEQYF
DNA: TGTGCCAGCACCCTAGGGGGACTCGCCTACGAGCAGTACTTC

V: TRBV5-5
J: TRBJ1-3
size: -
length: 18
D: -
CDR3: CASSLGTGSRSSGNTIYF
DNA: TGTGCCAGCAGCTTGGGCACAGGGTCCCGGAGCTCTGGAAACACCATATATTTT

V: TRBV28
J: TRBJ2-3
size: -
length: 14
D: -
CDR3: CASSWEVSTDTQYF
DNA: TGTGCCAGCAGTTGGGAGGTTAGCACAGATACGCAGTATTTT

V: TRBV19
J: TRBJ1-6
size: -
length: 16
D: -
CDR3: CASSMGGGAGGSPLHF
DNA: TGTGCCAGTAGTATGGGAGGCGGGGCAGGTGGATCACCCCTCCACTTT

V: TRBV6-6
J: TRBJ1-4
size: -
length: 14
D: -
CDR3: CASSYEGVNEKLFF
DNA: TGTGCCAGCAGTTATGAAGGGGTTAACGAAAAACTGTTTTTT

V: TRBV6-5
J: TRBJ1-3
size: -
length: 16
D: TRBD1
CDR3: CASSSGTVSSGNTIYF
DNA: TGTGCCAGCAGTTCCGGGACAGTGAGCTCTGGAAACACCATATATTTT

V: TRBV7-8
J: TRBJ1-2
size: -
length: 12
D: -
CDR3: CASSEPHPGYTF
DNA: TGTGCCAGCAGCGAACCACACCCCGGCTACACCTTC

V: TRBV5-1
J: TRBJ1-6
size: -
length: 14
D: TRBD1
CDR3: CASRWTGDNSPLHF
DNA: TGCGCCAGCAGGTGGACAGGGGATAATTCACCCCTCCACTTT

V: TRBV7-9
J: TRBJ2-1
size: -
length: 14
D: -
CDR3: CASSPQGLPYEQFF
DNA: TGTGCCAGCAGCCCCCAGGGACTCCCGTATGAGCAGTTCTTC

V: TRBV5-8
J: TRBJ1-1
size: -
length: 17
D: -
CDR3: CASRALLGGPTNTEAFF
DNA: TGTGCCAGCAGGGCCCTCCTGGGTGGACCAACTAACACTGAAGCTTTCTTT

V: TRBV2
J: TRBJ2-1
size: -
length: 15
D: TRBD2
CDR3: CASSLREGQYNEQFF
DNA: TGTGCCAGCAGCCTTCGGGAGGGACAATACAATGAGCAGTTCTTC

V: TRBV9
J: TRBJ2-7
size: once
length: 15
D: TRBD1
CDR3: CASSARTGSSYEQYF
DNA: TGTGCCAGCAGCGCCCGGACAGGGAGCTCCTACGAGCAGTACTTC

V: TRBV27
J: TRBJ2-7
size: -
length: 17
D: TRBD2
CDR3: CASNNLGTSGGSYEQYF
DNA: TGTGCCAGCAATAATTTAGGGACTAGCGGGGGGTCCTACGAGCAGTACTTC

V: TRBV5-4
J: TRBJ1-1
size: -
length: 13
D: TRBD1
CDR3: CASSITGDTEAFF
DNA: TGTGCCAGCAGCATAACAGGGGACACTGAAGCTTTCTTT